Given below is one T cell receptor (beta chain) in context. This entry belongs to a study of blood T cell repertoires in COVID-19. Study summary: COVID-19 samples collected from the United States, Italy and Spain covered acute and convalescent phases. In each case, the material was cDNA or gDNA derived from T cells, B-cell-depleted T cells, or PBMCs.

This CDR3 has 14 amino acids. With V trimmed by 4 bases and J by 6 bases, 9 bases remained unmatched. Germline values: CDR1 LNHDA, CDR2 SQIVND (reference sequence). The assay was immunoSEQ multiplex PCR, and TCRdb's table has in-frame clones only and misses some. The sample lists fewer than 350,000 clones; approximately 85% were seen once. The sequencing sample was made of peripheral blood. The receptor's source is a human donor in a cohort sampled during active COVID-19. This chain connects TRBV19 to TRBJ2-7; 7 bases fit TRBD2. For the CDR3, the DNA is TGTGCCAGTAGTAGCGCGGGGGATGTGTTCGAGCAGTACTTC. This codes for CASSSAGDVFEQYF.